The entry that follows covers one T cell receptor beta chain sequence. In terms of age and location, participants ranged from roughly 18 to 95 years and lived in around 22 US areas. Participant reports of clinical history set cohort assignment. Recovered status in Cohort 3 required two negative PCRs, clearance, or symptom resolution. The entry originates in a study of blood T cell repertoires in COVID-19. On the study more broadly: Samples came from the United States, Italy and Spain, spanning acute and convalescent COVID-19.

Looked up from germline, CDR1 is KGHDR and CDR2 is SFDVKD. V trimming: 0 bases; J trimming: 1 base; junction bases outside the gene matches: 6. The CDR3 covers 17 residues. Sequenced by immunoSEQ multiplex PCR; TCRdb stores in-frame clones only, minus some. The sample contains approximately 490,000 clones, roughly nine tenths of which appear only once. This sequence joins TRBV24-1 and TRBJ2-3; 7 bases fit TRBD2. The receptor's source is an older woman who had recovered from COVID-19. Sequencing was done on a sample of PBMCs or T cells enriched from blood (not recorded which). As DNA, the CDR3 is TGTGCCACCAGTGATTTGGGGGGGGAAATGGGCACAGATACGCAGTATTTT. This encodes CATSDLGGEMGTDTQYF.